A selection of T cell receptor beta chains follows, all from one sample in a study of siplizumab effects on memory and regulatory T cells. Data came from immunoSEQ multiplex PCR; TCRdb stores just in-frame clones and leaves some out. Of over 65,000 clones in the sample, just under 95% were seen once. The sample taken for sequencing was CD8+ T cells sorted from blood. Every receptor here comes from a human donor in good health. Each CDR3 is given with its conserved first and last residue. The D gene is left open where the match is weak. Not every row has a clone size; where given, it reads once, few, many or a size class.

TRBV29-1	TRBJ2-7	once	.	CSVEGGPFYEQYF	TGCAGCGTTGAAGGTGGACCGTTCTACGAGCAGTACTTC
TRBV19	TRBJ2-2	.	.	CASSITALGSGELFF	TGTGCCAGTAGTATCACGGCTTTGGGGTCCGGGGAGCTGTTTTTT
TRBV27	TRBJ1-5	.	TRBD1	CASRGQGYQPQHF	TGTGCCAGCAGGGGACAGGGGTATCAGCCCCAGCATTTT
TRBV4-2	TRBJ1-5	few	.	CASSQGQYSNQPQHF	TGTGCCAGCAGCCAAGGGCAGTATAGCAATCAGCCCCAGCATTTT
TRBV19	TRBJ1-6	.	TRBD1	CASRATGTGGSPLHF	TGTGCCAGTAGGGCCACGGGGACAGGGGGATCACCCCTCCACTTT
TRBV7-9	TRBJ2-7	.	.	CASSLDPGLSYEQYF	TGTGCCAGCAGCTTGGACCCGGGTCTCTCCTACGAGCAGTACTTC
TRBV19	TRBJ2-5	.	TRBD2	CASSSVGGRNQETQYF	TGTGCCAGTAGTTCGGTTGGCGGGAGGAACCAAGAGACCCAGTACTTC
TRBV6-5	TRBJ2-7	.	.	CASSYVRGYEQYF	TGTGCCAGCAGTTACGTCAGGGGCTACGAGCAGTACTTC
TRBV6-5	TRBJ1-4	.	TRBD1	CASSSRTGTNEKLFF	TGTGCCAGCAGTTCAAGGACAGGAACTAATGAAAAACTGTTTTTT
TRBV5-6	TRBJ1-5	.	TRBD1	CASGTGGVQPQHF	TGTGCCAGCGGAACAGGGGGAGTTCAGCCCCAGCATTTT
TRBV21-1	TRBJ1-5	.	.	CASSNTGKHGDNQPQHF	TGTGCCAGCAGCAATACAGGGAAACATGGCGACAATCAGCCCCAGCATTTT
TRBV7-9	TRBJ1-1	.	.	CASSLIPAVDTEAFF	TGTGCCAGCAGCTTGATTCCAGCAGTGGACACTGAAGCTTTCTTT
TRBV7-6	TRBJ2-1	.	TRBD2	CASSGGTSGSISEQFF	TGTGCCAGCAGCGGAGGGACTAGCGGGAGTATTTCTGAGCAGTTCTTC
TRBV13	TRBJ2-1	.	TRBD2	CASSLAGTSAHNEQFF	TGTGCCAGCAGCTTAGCTGGGACTAGCGCGCACAATGAGCAGTTCTTC
TRBV5-1	TRBJ1-1	.	TRBD1	CASSLYGQGATEAFF	TGCGCCAGCAGCTTATACGGACAGGGGGCCACGGAAGCTTTCTTT
TRBV10-2	TRBJ1-1	.	.	CASSEPNWIQVTEAFF	TGCGCCAGCAGTGAGCCGAACTGGATTCAGGTCACTGAAGCTTTCTTT
TRBV19	TRBJ1-5	.	TRBD1	CASQKGQEGISNQPQHF	TGTGCCAGTCAAAAGGGACAGGAGGGTATCAGCAATCAGCCCCAGCATTTT
TRBV27	TRBJ2-1	once	.	CASTQVPGSTYNEQFF	TGTGCCAGCACCCAAGTCCCGGGAAGTACCTACAATGAGCAGTTCTTC
TRBV7-9	TRBJ1-1	.	.	CASSTGTSEAFF	TGTGCCAGCAGCACCGGGACGTCTGAAGCTTTCTTT
TRBV6-5	TRBJ1-2	.	TRBD1	CASSYNRGSSHGYTF	TGTGCCAGCAGCTATAACAGGGGTTCCTCCCATGGCTACACCTTC
TRBV7-9	TRBJ2-6	.	TRBD1	CASSLGDRASGANVLTF	TGTGCCAGCAGCTTAGGGGACAGAGCGTCTGGGGCCAACGTCCTGACTTTC
TRBV4-1	TRBJ2-1	.	TRBD2	CASSQVGLAGGNEQFF	TGCGCCAGCAGCCAAGTGGGACTAGCGGGAGGTAATGAGCAGTTCTTC